This TCR beta chain was recovered during a study of control samples from healthy donors and cancer patients. The protocol was immunoSEQ multiplex PCR, while the TCRdb copy is restricted to in-frame clones and leaves out a portion. The sample yields 65,000 to 100,000 clones, 91% seen once. The origin of this receptor is a man aged 45 to 65 in good health. Specimen: blood.

The CDR3 loop is CASRTAGTLGTEAFF. The CDR3 DNA reads as TGTGCCAGCAGGACCGCCGGGACCCTCGGCACTGAAGCTTTCTTT. The chain joins TRBV6-5 to TRBJ1-1; D might be TRBD1 (5 bases). Trimming removed 6 bases at V and 4 bases at J, with 18 bases between. CDR3 length equals 15 residues. Germline V gene lookup returns CDR1 MNHEY and CDR2 SVGAGI.